This T cell receptor beta chain was identified during a study of blood T cells in healthy people across ages. Each sample yielded at least 6 million isolated PBMCs. Total RNA, at least 6 micrograms per sample, was extracted from PBMCs. Sample-barcoded 5' priming and a J-beta primer mix drove a second PCR of about 7 to 12 cycles. TCRdb re-analysed the 5' RACE reads in MiXCR, keeping a single row per CDR3 protein. The sample yields 700,000 or so distinct CDR3 sequences, about 20% seen once. Germline assignment: CDR1 DFQATT and CDR2 SNEGSKA (reference sequence). This CDR3 comprises 11 residues. The receptor was derived from a man aged 65 to 79 in good health. The chain recombines TRBV20-1 with TRBJ2-5; the D gene is possibly TRBD2 (5 bases). The J call may be wrong; the DNA end is better matched by TRBJ2-7. Input material: blood. CDR3 residues: CSARLAVEQYF. The CDR3 region has the DNA TGCAGTGCTAGGCTAGCTGTCGAGCAGTACTTC.